The source of this T cell receptor (beta chain) is a study of blood T cell repertoires in COVID-19. Study-level background: The study drew acute and convalescent COVID-19 samples from the United States, Italy and Spain. The analysed material was cDNA or gDNA that came from T cells, B-cell-depleted T cells, or PBMCs.

Clones were sequenced by immunoSEQ multiplex PCR, and TCRdb holds only the in-frame ones, with some missing. The data show some 310,000 clones, almost 90% seen once. Input material: peripheral blood. The receptor's source is a woman in her thirties or forties with COVID-19, enrolled during active disease.

The CDR3 sequence is CASSQRQGHSQPQHF. The DNA for the CDR3 is TGTGCCAGCAGCCAGAGGCAGGGGCATAGTCAGCCCCAGCATTTT. The chain joins TRBV7-2 to TRBJ1-5; tentative D call: TRBD1 (6 bases). This CDR3 comprises 15 residues. V was clipped by 5 bases and J by 6 bases, with 17 bases between them. Germline V lookup: CDR1 SGHTA, CDR2 FQGNSA.